This T cell receptor (beta chain) was found in a study of spatial heterogeneity in lung cancer. Overall study: Compared with alpha-chain sequences, beta-chain sequences were consistently detected in greater numbers. Study-wide results and caveats: Tumor mutation counts were tracked by expanded intratumoral alpha and beta TCR counts.

The study tagged each TCR cDNA molecule with a unique molecular identifier. Each CDR3 protein gets one entry after TCRdb re-called the 5' RACE reads with MiXCR. Of roughly 9,000 distinct CDR3 sequences in the sample, approximately 5.8% are singletons; the top ten hold about 9.5%. This clonotype was counted at least ten times. Its antigen is unidentified. The library was prepared for alpha chains; this beta chain is a stray read, so its frequency means little. There are 14 residues in the CDR3. V shed 6 bases and J shed 1 base, with 14 bases lying between them. Germline loops: CDR1 DFQATT, CDR2 SNEGSKA (reference sequence). This sample's time point: sample taken at primary tumor resection. Whole RNA, isolated from tumor, nontumor lung or frozen PBMC, was sequenced without prior sorting.

The sample was lung tumor tissue, taken at surgery. The sequence derives from a male donor with early-stage non-small cell lung cancer. The chain employs TRBV20-1 and TRBJ2-3; no reliable D call. The CDR3 protein is CSAEAGPRTDTQYF. The CDR3 DNA follows: TGCAGTGCCGAAGCCGGGCCTCGCACAGATACGCAGTATTTT.